This TCR beta chain was captured in a study of shared clonotypes between healthy human individuals. Assay: immunoSEQ multiplex PCR; the TCRdb copy retains only in-frame clones and omits some. Here the sample spans over a million clones, 96% being singletons. The trim removed 6 bases at V and 7 bases at J, leaving 5 bases unmatched. Germline CDR1 reads SGHTA; CDR2 reads FQGNSA. CDR3 length equals 13 residues. The sequenced material came from naive CD4+ T cells sorted from blood. Described subset: CD45RA+ positively selected. The chain couples TRBV7-2 to TRBJ2-1; 8 bases are a match to TRBD2. The TCR originated in a man aged 25 to 40 in good health. The CDR3 nucleotides read TGTGCCAGCAGACTAGCGGTGGGGAATGAGCAGTTCTTC. Its translation is CASRLAVGNEQFF.